This T cell receptor beta chain came from a study of blood T cell repertoires in COVID-19. Across the whole study: T cells, B-cell-depleted T cells, or PBMCs supplied cDNA or gDNA.

TCRdb's table, derived via immunoSEQ multiplex PCR, lists solely in-frame clones and lacks some. Here the sample spans roughly 88,000 clones, around 86% being singletons. V gave up 3 bases and J gave up 7 bases; unmatched junction bases: 9. There are 16 residues in the CDR3. Germline CDR1 LGHNA, CDR2 YNFKEQ. This clone came up a few times. The chain has TRBV4-2 and TRBJ2-7, with 13 nucleotides matching TRBD2. The receptor comes from a woman of 80 years or more with active or convalescent COVID-19. The sample taken for sequencing was peripheral blood. The CDR3 protein is CASSQEGLAGVREQYF. The CDR3 nucleotides are TGTGCCAGCAGCCAGGAAGGACTAGCGGGAGTGCGGGAGCAGTACTTC.